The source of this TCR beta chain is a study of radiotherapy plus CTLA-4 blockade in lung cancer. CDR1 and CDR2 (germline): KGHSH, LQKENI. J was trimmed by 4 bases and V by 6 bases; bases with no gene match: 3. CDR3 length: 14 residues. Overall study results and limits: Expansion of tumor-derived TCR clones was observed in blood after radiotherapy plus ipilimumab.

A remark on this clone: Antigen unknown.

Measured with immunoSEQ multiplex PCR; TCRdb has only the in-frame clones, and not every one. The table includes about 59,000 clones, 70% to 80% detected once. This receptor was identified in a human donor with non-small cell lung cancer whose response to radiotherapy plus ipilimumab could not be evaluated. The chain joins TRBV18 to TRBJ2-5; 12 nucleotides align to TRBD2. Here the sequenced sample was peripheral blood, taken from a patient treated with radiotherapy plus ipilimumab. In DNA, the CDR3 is TGTGCCAGCTCGCCGACTAGCGGGAGAGAGACCCAGTACTTC. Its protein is CASSPTSGRETQYF.